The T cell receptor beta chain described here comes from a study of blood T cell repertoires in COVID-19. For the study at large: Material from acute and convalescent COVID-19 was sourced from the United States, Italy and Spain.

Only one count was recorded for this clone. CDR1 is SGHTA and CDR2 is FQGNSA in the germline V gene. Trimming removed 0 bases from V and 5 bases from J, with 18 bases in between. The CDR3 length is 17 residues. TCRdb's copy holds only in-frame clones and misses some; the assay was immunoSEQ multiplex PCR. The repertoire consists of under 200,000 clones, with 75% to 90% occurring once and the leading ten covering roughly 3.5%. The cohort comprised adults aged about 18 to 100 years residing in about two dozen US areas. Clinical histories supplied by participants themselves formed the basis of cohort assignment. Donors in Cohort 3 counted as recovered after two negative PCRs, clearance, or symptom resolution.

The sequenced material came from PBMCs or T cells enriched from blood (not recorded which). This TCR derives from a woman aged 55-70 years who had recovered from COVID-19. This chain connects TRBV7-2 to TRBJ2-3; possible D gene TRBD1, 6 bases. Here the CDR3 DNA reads TGTGCCAGCAGCTTAGCGCTTCAGGGGAGTTCGGTAGATACGCAGTATTTT. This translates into CASSLALQGSSVDTQYF. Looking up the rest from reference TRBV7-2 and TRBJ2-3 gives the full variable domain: GAGVSQSPSNKVTEKGKDVELRCDPISGHTALYWYRQSLGQGLEFLIYFQGNSAPDKSGLPSDRFSAERTGGSVSTLTIQRTQQEDSAVYLCASSLALQGSSVDTQYFGPGTRLTVL.